The clone carrying this T cell receptor (beta chain) counts as medium-sized. Its specificity is not known. Study-wide results and limits: Larger-cohort validation covered only one TCR beta V-J rearrangement.

CDR3 length: 13 amino acids. Germline CDR1 and CDR2: SGHRS and YFSETQ. Between the trimmed V and J ends, which lost 5 bases and 1 base, there was a span of 10 bases. Full-length variable regions came from constant-region reverse primers plus semi-nested Nested Universal Primer A PCR. TCRdb reprocessed the 5' RACE reads with MiXCR, giving one entry per CDR3 protein. This sample has thousands of distinct CDR3 sequences; about a sixth occur once, and the top ten carry roughly 3.6%. What was sequenced was memory CD4+ T cells sorted from blood. As to subset: memory CD4+ T cells, CD4+CD45RO+CD25-. The origin of this receptor is a female donor with breast cancer. This chain joins TRBV5-1 and TRBJ2-7; D possibly corresponds to TRBD1 (5 bases). The CDR3 loop is CASSPQGSYEQYF. DNA of the CDR3: TGCGCCAGCAGTCCTCAGGGTTCCTACGAGCAGTACTTC. Full variable domain (remainder filled in from reference TRBV5-1 and TRBJ2-7): KAGVTQTPRYLIKTRGQQVTLSCSPISGHRSVSWYQQTPGQGLQFLFEYFSETQRNKGNFPGRFSGRQFSNSRSEMNVSTLELGDSALYLCASSPQGSYEQYFGPGTRLTVT.